This T cell receptor beta chain was captured in a study of T-cell reconstitution after alpha-beta-depleted transplantation in children. In this sample, this clonotype turned up a few times. Its target is not known. Study-level findings and limits: Expanded clones from the graft, numbering several hundred, reportedly supplied alpha-beta T cells about two months after transplant. The origin of high day-60 TCRbeta diversity in some patients lay in surviving recipient T cells and thymic progenitors. It was newly produced T cells that mostly accounted for T-cell counts and diversity one year after transplant.

TCRbeta library construction was performed incorporating unique molecular identifiers. MiXCR was run by TCRdb on the PCR reads, yielding one entry per CDR3 protein. The sample holds hundreds of thousands of distinct CDR3 sequences, roughly 15% seen once. Material: PBMCs, mostly from graft donor cells, obtained 360 days after TCRalphabeta/CD19-depleted stem cell transplant. The TCR sequence derives from a boy under two years old who had a stem cell transplant for Wiskott-Aldrich syndrome, so the T cells may come from the graft donor.

The CDR3 DNA is TGTGCCACCAGCAGCGGGCCTAGCTCCTACGAGCAGTACTTC. Its protein is CATSSGPSSYEQYF. The V and J genes are TRBV15 and TRBJ2-7; D ambiguous. CDR3 length equals 14 residues. Germline CDR1 LNHNV, CDR2 YYDKDF (reference sequence). V lost 3 bases and J 0 bases, leaving 9 bases between the germline ends.